This T cell receptor (beta chain) was sequenced for a study of CD8+CD57+ T cells in acquired aplastic anemia. The wider study: Each DNA sample taken from sorted CD4+ and CD8+ cells came to 3 to 4 ug on average.

Genomic DNA provided the template from which TCR beta VDJ and CDR3 profiles were obtained. MiXCR, run by TCRdb on the reads, gives a single entry per CDR3 protein. The sample carries 75,000 to 90,000 distinct CDR3 sequences, less than 60% recorded once. Overall study findings and caveats: In CD8+ cells, Simpson's diversity showed no significant difference between patients and controls. The same twenty-nine CD8+ CDR3 sequences occurred in patients and in controls.

Germline V gene lookup returns CDR1 LNHNV and CDR2 YYDKDF (reference sequence). V gave up 0 bases and J gave up 0 bases, with 14 bases separating them. This CDR3 has 17 residues. To note about this clonotype: As yet, its antigen is unknown.

The V call is TRBV15, the J call TRBJ1-2; D is unclear. The sequence was obtained from a human donor in good health, serving as a control. Sequenced sample: sorted CD4+, CD8+, or CD8+CD57+ T cells (not recorded which) from PBMCs. DNA of the CDR3: TGTGCCACCAGCAGAGATAATACGAGGGAAGCTAACTATGGCTACACCTTC. This gives the protein CATSRDNTREANYGYTF.